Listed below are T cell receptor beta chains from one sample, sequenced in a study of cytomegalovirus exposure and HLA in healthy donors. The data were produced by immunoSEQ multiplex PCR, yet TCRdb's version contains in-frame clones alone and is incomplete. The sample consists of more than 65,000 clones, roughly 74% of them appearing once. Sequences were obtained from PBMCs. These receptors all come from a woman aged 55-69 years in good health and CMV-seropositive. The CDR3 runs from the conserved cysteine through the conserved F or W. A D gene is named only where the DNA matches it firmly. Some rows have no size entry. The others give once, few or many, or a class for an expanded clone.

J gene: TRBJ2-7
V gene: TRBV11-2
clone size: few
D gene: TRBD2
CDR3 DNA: TGTGCCAGCGGAACTAGCGGGACCTACGAGCAGTACTTC
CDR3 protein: CASGTSGTYEQYF

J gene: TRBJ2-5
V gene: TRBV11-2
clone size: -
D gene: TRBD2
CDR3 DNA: TGTGCCAGCAGCTTAGGCGTGGGAGGGGCGACCCAGTACTTC
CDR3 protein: CASSLGVGGATQYF

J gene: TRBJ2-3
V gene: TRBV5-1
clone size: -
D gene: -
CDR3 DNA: TGCGCCAGCAGCCCTAGCGGCACAGATACGCAGTATTTT
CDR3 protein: CASSPSGTDTQYF

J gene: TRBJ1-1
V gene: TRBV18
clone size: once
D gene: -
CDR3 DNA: TGTGCCAGCTCACGGCCTAACACTGAAGCTTTCTTT
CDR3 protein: CASSRPNTEAFF

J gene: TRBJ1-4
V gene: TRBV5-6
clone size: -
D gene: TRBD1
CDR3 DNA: TGTGCCAGCAGCCGGGGTGGACAGGGTTTTTTCGAAAAACTGTTTTTT
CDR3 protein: CASSRGGQGFFEKLFF

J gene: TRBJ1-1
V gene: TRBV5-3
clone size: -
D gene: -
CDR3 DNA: TGTGCCAGAAGATGTTTACGGACTGAAGCTTTCTTT
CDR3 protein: CARRCLRTEAFF

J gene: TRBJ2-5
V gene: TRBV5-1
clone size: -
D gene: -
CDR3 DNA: TGCGCCAGCAGTTTCCGACAGCAAGAGACCCAGTACTTC
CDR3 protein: CASSFRQQETQYF

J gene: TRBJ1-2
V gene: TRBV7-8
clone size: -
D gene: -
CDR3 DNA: TGTGCCAGCAGCTTACAGATAGTAGGGGGAGGCTACACCTTC
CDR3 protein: CASSLQIVGGGYTF

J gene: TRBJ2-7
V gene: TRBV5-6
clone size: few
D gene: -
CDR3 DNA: TGTGCCAGCAGCTTGGAGTACAGGGCCCACGAGCAGTACTTC
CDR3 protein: CASSLEYRAHEQYF

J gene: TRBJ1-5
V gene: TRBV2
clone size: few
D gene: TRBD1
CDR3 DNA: TGTGCCAGCAGTGAAGCGCGGCAGGGGGCTCAGCCCCAGCATTTT
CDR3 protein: CASSEARQGAQPQHF

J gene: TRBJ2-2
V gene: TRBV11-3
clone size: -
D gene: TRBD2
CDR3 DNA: TGTGCCAGCAGCGCCCCCGGAGGGACTAGCGGGAGGGTTGCCGGGGAGCTGTTTTTT
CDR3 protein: CASSAPGGTSGRVAGELFF

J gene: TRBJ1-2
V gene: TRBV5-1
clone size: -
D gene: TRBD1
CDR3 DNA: TGCGCCAGCAGACGGACAGGGGGCGGCTATGGCTACACCTTC
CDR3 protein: CASRRTGGGYGYTF

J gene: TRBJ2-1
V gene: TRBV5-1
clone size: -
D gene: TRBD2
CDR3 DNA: TGCGCCAGCGCTCCGGCGGGGGGCTCCTACAATGAGCAGTTCTTC
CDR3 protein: CASAPAGGSYNEQFF

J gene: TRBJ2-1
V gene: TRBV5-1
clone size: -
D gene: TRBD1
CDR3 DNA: TGCGCCAGCATCGCGGGACAGGGCCACAATGAGCAGTTCTTC
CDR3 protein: CASIAGQGHNEQFF

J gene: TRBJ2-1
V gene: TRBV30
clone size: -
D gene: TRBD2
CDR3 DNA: TGTGCCTTGACTAGCGGAGTCTACAATGAGCAGTTCTTC
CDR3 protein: CALTSGVYNEQFF

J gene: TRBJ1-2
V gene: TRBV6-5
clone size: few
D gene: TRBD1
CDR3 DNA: TGTGCCAGCACCGACAGGGGTAACTATGGCTACACCTTC
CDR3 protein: CASTDRGNYGYTF

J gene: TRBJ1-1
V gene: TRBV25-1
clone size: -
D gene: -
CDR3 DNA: TGTGCCAGCAGTCCCAGGGGGAACACTGAAGCTTTCTTT
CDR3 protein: CASSPRGNTEAFF

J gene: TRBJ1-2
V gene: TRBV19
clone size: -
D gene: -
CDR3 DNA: TGTGCCAGTAGTATAGATCCAGGGGTGGGCTATGGCTACACCTTC
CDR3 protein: CASSIDPGVGYGYTF

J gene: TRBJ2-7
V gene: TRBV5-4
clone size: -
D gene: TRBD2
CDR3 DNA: TGTGCCAGCAGCATCGGGACTAGCGGGAGTTACGAGCAGTACTTC
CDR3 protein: CASSIGTSGSYEQYF

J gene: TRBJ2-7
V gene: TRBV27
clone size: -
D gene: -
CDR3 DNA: TGTGCCAGCAGTTTAGGACAGATACCCTCCTACGAGCAGTACTTC
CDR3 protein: CASSLGQIPSYEQYF

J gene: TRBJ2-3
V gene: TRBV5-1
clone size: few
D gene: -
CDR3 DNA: TGCGCCAGCAGCTTGTCAGGGGAGGATACGCAGTATTTT
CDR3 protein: CASSLSGEDTQYF

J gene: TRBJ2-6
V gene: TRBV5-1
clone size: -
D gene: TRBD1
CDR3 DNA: TGCGCCAGCAGCTTGAGGGGGCCTGGGGCCAACGTCCTGACTTTC
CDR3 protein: CASSLRGPGANVLTF

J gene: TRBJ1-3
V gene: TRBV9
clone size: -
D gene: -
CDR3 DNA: TGTGCCAGCAGGGGGGGCTCTGGAAACACCATATATTTT
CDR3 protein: CASRGGSGNTIYF

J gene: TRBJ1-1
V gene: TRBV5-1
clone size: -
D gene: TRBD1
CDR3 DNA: TGCGCCAGCAGCTTGGCCCAGGGGGCAAACACTGAAGCTTTCTTT
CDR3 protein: CASSLAQGANTEAFF

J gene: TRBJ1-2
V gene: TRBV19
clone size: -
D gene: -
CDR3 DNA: TGTGCCAGTAGTATATCGAGGGCCGATGGCTACACCTTC
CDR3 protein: CASSISRADGYTF

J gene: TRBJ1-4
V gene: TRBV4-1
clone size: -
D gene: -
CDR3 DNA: TGCGCCAGCAGCCTACGTGGCGGCCCAGCTAATGAAAAACTGTTTTTT
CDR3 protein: CASSLRGGPANEKLFF